The present entry profiles one T cell receptor (beta chain) with its context. Antigen: not known. This specimen belongs to a study of CD8 T cells in ankylosing spondylitis. Overall study results and limits: Within peripheral blood, clones linked to disease were CD8+ and relatively rare. Reports say disease-linked clones showed up significantly more in matched ankylosing spondylitis synovial fluid.

V lost 1 base to trimming and J lost 3 bases, with 14 bases between them. The length of the CDR3 is 16 residues. In germline, CDR1 is SGHKS, CDR2 YYEKEE (reference sequence). The authors made TCR beta libraries by quantitative 5'-RACE with molecular barcodes. TCRdb reprocessed the 5' RACE reads with MiXCR, giving one entry per CDR3 protein. The data show approximately 300,000 distinct CDR3 sequences, less than 25% seen once. Sequencing used blood, either unsorted or a sorted T cell fraction (not recorded which). The rearrangement joins TRBV5-5 to TRBJ2-1; D is ambiguous. The sequence was obtained from a female donor with ankylosing spondylitis or in good health (not recorded which). CDR3 residues: CASSLMGLGGYNEQFF. DNA for the CDR3: TGTGCCAGCAGCTTGATGGGGTTAGGCGGCTACAATGAGCAGTTCTTC.